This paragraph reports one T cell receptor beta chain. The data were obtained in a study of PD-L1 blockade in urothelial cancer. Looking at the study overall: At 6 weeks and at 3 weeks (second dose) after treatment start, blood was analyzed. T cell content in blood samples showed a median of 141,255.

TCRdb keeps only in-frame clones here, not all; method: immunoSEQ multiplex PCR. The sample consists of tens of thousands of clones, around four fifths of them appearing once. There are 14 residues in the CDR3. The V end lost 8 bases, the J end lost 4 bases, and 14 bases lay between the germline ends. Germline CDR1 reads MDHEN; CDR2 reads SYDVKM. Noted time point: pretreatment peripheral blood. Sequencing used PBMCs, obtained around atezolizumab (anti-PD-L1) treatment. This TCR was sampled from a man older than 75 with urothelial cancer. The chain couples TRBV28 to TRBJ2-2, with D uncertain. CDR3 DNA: TGTGCCAGCCTCCGGGTCCGTAGCACCGGGGAGCTGTTTTTT. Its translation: CASLRVRSTGELFF.